This section outlines one TCR beta chain sequence together with its context. Its recognized antigen is unknown. There are no base qualities to consult, and no much larger clone falls within one base. The data originate from a study of control samples from healthy donors and cancer patients (TCRdb year 2020). The CDR3 runs 15 amino acids, cysteine and phenylalanine included. Here the CDR3 DNA is all that survives: 45 bases in frame from base 1. The germline V gene (reference sequence) specifies SGHNT as CDR1 and YYREEE as CDR2. Germline trimming amounts to 4 bases on V and 4 bases on J, with 7 as the count of junction bases outside the gene matches. The library was made by the immunoSEQ multiplex PCR assay. TCRdb carries this immuneACCESS record with in-frame sequences only. Its versions omit some clonotypes, under half of them owing to an unresolved V gene in the studies checked, with the rest unexplained. The sample has 65,000 to 95,000 clones on record, approximately 87% of them singletons. Around 20% of the sample comes from the top ten.

The material sequenced was blood. This TCR derives from a man between 45 and 60 years old in good health. The chain was built from TRBV5-4 and TRBJ2-5; 10 middle bases align to TRBD1. The nucleotides read TGTGCCAGCAGCACAAGACAGGGGGCAGGAGAGACCCAGTACTTC. This is translated as CASSTRQGAGETQYF.